This entry concerns a single TCR beta chain. Its antigen is still unknown. This specimen comes from a study of cytomegalovirus exposure and HLA in healthy donors. The CDR3 is 17 amino acids. V was clipped by 4 bases and J by 1 base; unmatched bases: 9. CDR1 is SEHNR and CDR2 is FQNEAQ in the germline V gene (reference sequence). Study-level findings and limits: HLA alleles showed associations with around 15,000 TCR beta sequences in a later analysis, at a 0.05 false discovery rate. Some V segments, TRBV6-2 and TRBV6-3 among them, were indistinguishable and were therefore excluded. CMV serostatus alone was available as immune exposure information.

Primers: 60 Vbeta forward and 13 Jbeta reverse. In the source study's methods: Later, an analysis found 65 million to 85 million unique TCR beta chains, and 10 million to 11 million of these were shared. Sequencing used immunoSEQ multiplex PCR; TCRdb keeps in-frame clones, though not all of them. That table is the source of V, J and clone size, and D and trimming were worked out from the DNA. The sample table includes 70,000 to 100,000 clones. Sequencing used PBMCs. The clonotype originates from a girl aged 5-17 years in good health and CMV-seropositive. The rearrangement links TRBV7-9 to TRBJ1-5, with 8 bases matching TRBD1. The CDR3 spells CASSSSRTGLSNQPQHF. The DNA for the CDR3 is TGTGCCAGCAGCTCCTCCCGGACAGGGCTGAGCAATCAGCCCCAGCATTTT. Full variable domain (remainder filled in from reference TRBV7-9 and TRBJ1-5): DTGVSQNPRHKITKRGQNVTFRCDPISEHNRLYWYRQTLGQGPEFLTYFQNEAQLEKSRLLSDRFSAERPKGSFSTLEIQRTEQGDSAMYLCASSSSRTGLSNQPQHFGDGTRLSIL.